This T cell receptor beta chain was identified in a study of blood T cell repertoires in COVID-19. Study in general: Samples representing acute and convalescent COVID-19 were sourced from the United States, Italy and Spain.

Data came from immunoSEQ multiplex PCR; TCRdb stores just in-frame clones and leaves some out. Of approximately 200,000 clones in the sample, roughly 83% were seen once. Participants reported their clinical history, and cohort assignment relied on those reports. The CDR3 is made up of 14 amino acids. Per the germline V gene, CDR1 is KGHSH and CDR2 is LQKENI. The V segment lost 4 bases and the J segment 5 bases; nucleotides outside the gene matches: 3. The rearrangement links TRBV18 to TRBJ2-7; 12 bases are a match to TRBD2. The specimen was PBMCs or T cells enriched from blood (not recorded which). This TCR was sampled from a woman in her twenties or thirties who had recovered from COVID-19. The CDR3 here is CASSQTSGSDEQYF. The CDR3 DNA is TGTGCCAGCTCACAGACTAGCGGGAGCGACGAGCAGTACTTC.